This TCR beta chain stems from a study of beta chain features in type 1 diabetes. The germline gives CDR1 SGHTA, CDR2 FQGNSA. The CDR3 consists of 16 residues. With 3 bases removed from V and 5 bases from J, the gap between germline ends came to 16 bases. On this clone itself: Its matching antigen is unknown.

Broader study findings: High TCR expression in some cells could lead to their over-representation in cDNA sequencing.

On average, the one heparinised blood draw given by each donor was approximately 100 mL. Purity (above 98%) was reached by all sorted populations. As every portion of the isolated RNA was reverse transcribed, the sequencing read expressed TCRB transcripts. The study sequenced naive, central memory and regulatory T cell samples to an average of about 3.8 million reads. TCRdb's copy holds only in-frame clones and misses some; the assay was immunoSEQ multiplex PCR. The repertoire holds about 290,000 clones, with under 8.5% as singletons. This TCR came from a young woman in good health. V usage is TRBV7-2 and J usage is TRBJ1-4; unclear D gene. Source material: central memory CD4+ T cells from blood. The CDR3 loop is CASSFGTGSENEKLFF. The CDR3 DNA follows: TGTGCCAGCAGCTTCGGCACCGGGTCGGAAAATGAAAAACTGTTTTTT.